The next 29 T cell receptor beta chains were all read from a single sample in a study of shared T cell receptors in the human thymus. TCRdb keeps only in-frame clones here, not all; method: immunoSEQ multiplex PCR. Of 720,000 or so clones in the sample, roughly 88% are singletons; the top ten hold around 0.01%. The data were also submitted as part of a second study, on human thymus T cells.

Sequencing was carried out using thymocytes. The source of these receptors is a girl under two years old with a congenital heart defect.

V is TRBV15 and J is TRBJ1-2; no definite D call. V lost 3 bases to trimming and J lost 2 bases, with 7 bases between them. Germline V gene data show CDR1 as LNHNV and CDR2 as YYDKDF (reference sequence). The CDR3 spans 13 residues. The CDR3 sequence is CATSRGLNYGYTF. CDR3 coding DNA: TGTGCCACCAGCAGGGGCTTGAACTATGGCTACACCTTC.

The rearrangement uses TRBV19 and TRBJ1-2, with D perhaps TRBD1 (6 bases). The germline V gene has CDR1 LNHDA and CDR2 SQIVND (reference sequence). The ends were cut back, 8 bases at V and 0 bases at J, with 10 bases in the middle. The CDR3 is 13 residues long. CDR3 region: CASQGFPNYGYTF. The DNA of the CDR3 is TGTGCCAGTCAGGGGTTCCCTAACTATGGCTACACCTTC.

The chain joins TRBV7-6 to TRBJ2-3, with 14 bases identical to TRBD2. In germline, CDR1 is SGHVS, CDR2 FNYEAQ. There are 17 residues in the CDR3. J lost 2 bases, V lost 1 base, and 2 bases had no gene match. CDR3: CASSLGLAGGHTDTQYF. CDR3 nucleotide sequence: TGTGCCAGCAGCTTAGGACTAGCGGGGGGGCACACAGATACGCAGTATTTT.

The gene calls are TRBV5-6 and TRBJ1-5, with TRBD1 as a possible D gene (5 bases). Germline loops: CDR1 SGHDT, CDR2 YYEEEE. Trimming stripped 0 bases from V and 5 bases from J, with 12 bases between. The length of the CDR3 is 15 residues. The CDR3 reads CASSLGLGEDQPQHF. CDR3 DNA sequence: TGTGCCAGCAGCTTGGGGTTGGGGGAGGATCAGCCCCAGCATTTT.

V and J are TRBV28 and TRBJ2-7; the match to TRBD1 covers 10 bases. Trimming at V came to 9 bases and at J to 0 bases, leaving 20 bases not matched to a gene. From germline, CDR1 is MDHEN and CDR2 SYDVKM. CDR3 size: 19 residues. The CDR3 here is CASAGDRGRGSAPSYEQYF. DNA for the CDR3: TGTGCCAGTGCCGGCGACAGGGGGCGCGGGTCTGCACCCTCCTACGAGCAGTACTTC.

This clone was seen a single time. The chain recombines TRBV9 with TRBJ2-1; 7 nucleotides line up with TRBD2. J was trimmed by 5 bases and V by 0 bases; bases with no gene match: 8. This CDR3 comprises 16 residues. Germline values: CDR1 SGDLS, CDR2 YYNGEE. In DNA form, the CDR3 reads TGTGCCAGCAGCGTAGAAGCGTGGGGGGGGAACAATGAGCAGTTCTTC. It yields the protein CASSVEAWGGNNEQFF.

The chain joins TRBV14 to TRBJ2-5, with D unresolved. The J call is uncertain, as TRBJ2-7 better fits the DNA end. The CDR3 length is 14 residues. Germline CDR1 is SGHDN and CDR2 is FVKESK. The CDR3 sequence: CASSQAPWAYEQYF. The CDR3 DNA reads TGTGCCAGCAGCCAAGCCCCATGGGCCTACGAGCAGTACTTC.

This chain joins TRBV19 and TRBJ1-6, with 8 positions matching TRBD1. V lost 6 bases, J lost 8 bases, and 6 bases stayed unmatched. CDR1 is LNHDA, CDR2 SQIVND, per germline (reference sequence). This CDR3 is 14 amino acids long. CDR3 in amino acids: CASRKGQGDSPLHF. The CDR3 DNA reads as TGTGCCAGTAGAAAAGGACAGGGTGATTCACCCCTCCACTTT.

This chain connects TRBV2 to TRBJ2-7; 10 nucleotides align to TRBD1. The CDR3 has 15 residues. Germline V CDR1 and CDR2: SNHLY, FYNNEI. Trimming took 5 bases from V and 4 from J; bases not matched to a gene: 8. The CDR3 region is CASSPSWTGGYEQYF. The CDR3 nucleotides read TGTGCCAGCAGTCCTAGCTGGACAGGGGGGTACGAGCAGTACTTC.

This clone occurred a few times. V is TRBV27 and J is TRBJ2-7; 9 bases match TRBD1. Germline values: CDR1 MNHEY, CDR2 SMNVEV (reference sequence). V lost 5 bases and J lost 4; bases outside the gene matches: 15. The CDR3 totals 17 residues. The CDR3 bases are TGTGCCAGCAGTGTGGGACAGGGTGAGCCCCTATCGTACGAGCAGTACTTC. This translates into CASSVGQGEPLSYEQYF.

V and J are TRBV10-2 and TRBJ2-7, with 10 bases matching TRBD2. CDR1 WSHSY and CDR2 SAAADI come from the germline V gene. V shed 6 bases, J shed 0 bases, and the junction held 8 bases outside the gene matches. The CDR3 covers 16 residues. Written as DNA, the CDR3 is TGCGCCAGCAGCCGGACTAGCGGACCTAACTCCTACGAGCAGTACTTC. It translates to CASSRTSGPNSYEQYF.

The sample holds one count of this clone. The chain has TRBV15 and TRBJ1-2; tentative D call: TRBD1 (5 bases). Trimming removed 3 bases from V and 2 bases from J, with 10 bases in between. The CDR3 is 14 residues long. Germline CDR1 LNHNV, CDR2 YYDKDF (reference sequence). Here the CDR3 reads CATSSLDRNYGYTF. The CDR3, as DNA: TGTGCCACCAGCAGCCTCGACAGAAACTATGGCTACACCTTC. The full variable domain, completed using reference TRBV15 and TRBJ1-2, is DAMVIQNPRYQVTQFGKPVTLSCSQTLNHNVMYWYQQKSSQAPKLLFHYYDKDFNNEADTPDNFQSRRPNTSFCFLDIRSPGLGDTAMYLCATSSLDRNYGYTFGSGTRLTVV.

The chain uses TRBV19 and TRBJ1-2; D possibly corresponds to TRBD1 (6 bases). V was clipped by 6 bases and J by 8 bases, with 16 bases between them. Germline CDR1 is LNHDA and CDR2 is SQIVND (reference sequence). This CDR3 is built from 13 residues. Here the CDR3 reads CASSRDTVLGYTF. In nucleotides, the CDR3 is TGTGCCAGTAGCCGGGACACGGTATTAGGCTACACCTTC.

The CDR3 reads CATGFRSYEQYF. The CDR3 region has the DNA TGTGCCACGGGGTTCCGCTCCTACGAGCAGTACTTC. This rearrangement joins TRBV5-8 to TRBJ2-7; D perhaps matches TRBD2 (5 bases). The ends were cut back, 9 bases at V and 0 bases at J, with 10 bases in the middle. CDR1 and CDR2 from the germline V gene are SGHTS and YDEGEE. The CDR3 is made up of 12 amino acids.

V usage is TRBV19 and J usage is TRBJ1-1; a possible D gene is TRBD1 (5 bases). The ends were cut back, 4 bases at V and 6 bases at J, with 12 bases in the middle. The CDR3 runs 13 residues. Per the germline V gene, CDR1 is LNHDA and CDR2 is SQIVND (reference sequence). CDR3 nucleotides: TGTGCCAGTAGTAACCAGGGAATCGCTGAAGCTTTCTTT. Translating it yields CASSNQGIAEAFF. The full variable domain, rest sourced from reference TRBV19 and TRBJ1-1, is DGGITQSPKYLFRKEGQNVTLSCEQNLNHDAMYWYRQDPGQGLRLIYYSQIVNDFQKGDIAEGYSVSREKKESFPLTVTSAQKNPTAFYLCASSNQGIAEAFFGQGTRLTVV.

V and J are TRBV4-2 and TRBJ2-7; TRBD1 matches at 10 bases. The V and J ends lost 3 bases and 5 bases, in that order; junction bases with no gene match: 7. CDR3 length equals 15 residues. Germline CDR1 LGHNA, CDR2 YNFKEQ. CDR3 sequence (DNA): TGTGCCAGCAGCCAGCGGACAGGGGGTTACCACGAGCAGTACTTC. It yields the protein CASSQRTGGYHEQYF.

The CDR3 protein is CASSSDREGDNSPLHF. In nucleotides, the CDR3 is TGTGCCAGCAGCTCGGACAGGGAAGGAGATAATTCACCCCTCCACTTT. The chain couples TRBV11-2 to TRBJ1-6, with TRBD1 identical over 8 bases. The CDR3 has 16 residues. V gave up 4 bases and J gave up 5 bases; unmatched junction bases: 7. The germline CDR1 and CDR2 sequences are SGHAT and FQNNGV. The entire variable domain, with the rest obtained from reference TRBV11-2 and TRBJ1-6, is as follows: EAGVAQSPRYKIIEKRQSVAFWCNPISGHATLYWYQQILGQGPKLLIQFQNNGVVDDSQLPKDRFSAERLKGVDSTLKIQPAKLEDSAVYLCASSSDREGDNSPLHFGNGTRLTVT.

The chain joins TRBV2 to TRBJ1-4; D is perhaps TRBD1 (5 bases). This CDR3 has 17 amino acids. The V and J ends lost 6 bases and 5 bases respectively, with 22 bases between them. Germline lookup yields CDR1 SNHLY and CDR2 FYNNEI. The CDR3 nucleotides read TGTGCCAGCAGCCCGAAGTCAACGGCGGGGGGGAATGAAAAACTGTTTTTT. Its translation: CASSPKSTAGGNEKLFF.

The gene calls are TRBV4-3 and TRBJ1-3, with TRBD1 as a possible D gene (5 bases). This CDR3 has 17 amino acids. V lost 0 bases and J 0 bases, leaving 12 bases between the germline ends. Germline loops: CDR1 LGHNA, CDR2 YSLEER. DNA of the CDR3: TGCGCCAGCAGCCAAGATGGAAGGGGCCCCTCTGGAAACACCATATATTTT. It yields the protein CASSQDGRGPSGNTIYF.

V and J are TRBV18 and TRBJ2-7; possible D gene TRBD1, 5 bases. The germline gives CDR1 KGHSH, CDR2 LQKENI. The length of the CDR3 is 14 residues. V was pared by 2 bases and J by 3 bases, with 11 bases between. The chain's CDR3 is CASSPDSTLYEQYF. CDR3 DNA: TGTGCCAGCTCACCAGACAGCACTCTCTACGAGCAGTACTTC.

V and J are TRBV5-1 and TRBJ2-3, with 8 bases identical to TRBD1. The V segment lost 3 bases and the J segment 2 bases; nucleotides outside the gene matches: 11. Germline V gene sequence: CDR1 SGHRS, CDR2 YFSETQ. This CDR3 is built from 17 residues. The CDR3, as DNA: TGCGCCAGCAGCTCAACCCCCAGGGGGCACGACACAGATACGCAGTATTTT. It specifies CASSSTPRGHDTDTQYF.

The rearrangement uses TRBV2 and TRBJ2-1, with TRBD2 matching 9 bases. Germline CDR1 is SNHLY and CDR2 is FYNNEI. V was pared by 2 bases and J by 9 bases, with 11 bases of the junction left unmatched. CDR3 size: 16 residues. CDR3 sequence: CASSERRGGPEGEQFF. For the CDR3, the DNA is TGTGCCAGCAGTGAAAGGCGGGGGGGGCCGGAGGGTGAGCAGTTCTTC.

The chain employs TRBV6-5 and TRBJ1-3; maybe TRBD1 (6 bases). Trimming cost V 4 bases and J 6 bases, with 13 bases left between them. The CDR3 has 14 amino acids. Germline CDR1 and CDR2: MNHEY and SVGAGI. The CDR3 sequence is CASSWGGQVNTIYF. The CDR3 DNA reads as TGTGCCAGCAGTTGGGGGGGGCAGGTAAACACCATATATTTT.

The chain recombines TRBV5-5 with TRBJ1-6; TRBD1 matches 8 bases. V shed 3 bases and J 1 base; nucleotides not matched to a gene: 3. The germline CDR1 and CDR2 sequences are SGHKS and YYEKEE (reference sequence). The CDR3 loop spans 16 amino acids. The CDR3 nucleotides read TGTGCCAGCAGCTCCCGGACAGGGTCCTATAATTCACCCCTCCACTTT. Translation gives CASSSRTGSYNSPLHF.

V gene TRBV7-2 combines with J gene TRBJ2-7, with D hard to call. The CDR3 length is 16 residues. V lost 5 bases, J lost 2 bases, and 19 bases lay in between. CDR1 SGHTA and CDR2 FQGNSA come from the germline V gene. The CDR3 DNA reads as TGTGCCAGCAGCCCTACTCCAGGCCAATACACCTACGAGCAGTACTTC. As protein: CASSPTPGQYTYEQYF.

The CDR3 sequence: CASSLVYFGGSNYGYTF. DNA for the CDR3: TGTGCCAGCAGCTTGGTTTATTTCGGGGGTTCGAACTATGGCTACACCTTC. This rearrangement joins TRBV5-6 to TRBJ1-2, with a tentative D call TRBD1 (5 bases). The CDR3 sequence is 17 residues long. Trimming removed 0 bases from V and 2 bases from J, with 17 bases in between. Germline loops: CDR1 SGHDT, CDR2 YYEEEE.

This chain links TRBV4-1 with TRBJ1-4; tentatively, D is TRBD1 (5 bases). The V end lost 0 bases, the J end lost 0 bases, and 14 bases lay between the germline ends. This CDR3 contains 18 residues. The germline gives CDR1 MGHRA, CDR2 YSYEKL. The CDR3 loop reads CASSQDLAGTATNEKLFF. The DNA of the CDR3 is TGCGCCAGCAGCCAAGACTTGGCAGGGACTGCAACTAATGAAAAACTGTTTTTT.

This chain connects TRBV2 to TRBJ2-3, with 7 bases lining up with TRBD2. Germline lookup yields CDR1 SNHLY and CDR2 FYNNEI. This CDR3 spans 17 amino acids. V trimming: 6 bases; J trimming: 1 base; junction bases outside the gene matches: 13. The CDR3 DNA reads TGTGCCAGCAGACCCAATGAAGGGGAGGGAGGCACAGATACGCAGTATTTT. Amino acid sequence: CASRPNEGEGGTDTQYF.

This clone has a single count. This chain joins TRBV2 and TRBJ1-5, with a weak D call TRBD1 (6 bases). V lost 3 bases, J lost 1 base, and 22 bases lay in between. The CDR3 consists of 19 residues. Germline V CDR1 and CDR2: SNHLY, FYNNEI. DNA of the CDR3: TGTGCCAGCAGTGACCCCTCCAGGGGCGCTAACCCAAGCAATCAGCCCCAGCATTTT. This translates into CASSDPSRGANPSNQPQHF.